The text below deals with one T cell receptor beta chain. Its antigen is unidentified. The identical CDR3 is also encoded by other nucleotide sequences in the sample. Every isolated RNA sample was fully reverse transcribed, so sequencing captured expressed TCRB transcripts. Assay: immunoSEQ multiplex PCR; the TCRdb copy retains only in-frame clones and omits some. The sample includes approximately 170,000 clones, approximately 7.9% of them seen just once. Trimming stripped 6 bases from V and 4 bases from J, with 9 bases between. The CDR3 has 12 residues. CDR1 is SNHLY and CDR2 is FYNNEI in the germline V gene. This sample stems from a study of beta chain features in type 1 diabetes. Broader study findings: Among all four CD4+ subsets, Type 1 diabetes patients had TCRB CDR3s that were moderately but significantly shorter. A potential influence of HLA type upon TCRB rearrangement remained unresolved herein.

Every donor had blood drawn once into heparin, around 0.12 L on average. This chain joins TRBV2 and TRBJ1-2; TRBD1 might be the D (5 bases). What was sequenced was central memory CD4+ T cells from blood. The sequence derives from a man in his late teens or twenties with type 1 diabetes. The CDR3 DNA reads TGTGCCAGCAGACCTGACAGCTATGGCTACACCTTC. This sequence encodes CASRPDSYGYTF.